One and the same sample provided the 29 T cell receptor beta chains below, sequenced in a study of OX40 agonist ivuxolimab in advanced cancers. Libraries were prepared by immunoSEQ multiplex PCR; TCRdb keeps only in-frame clonotypes and omits some of them. The table lists 90,000 to 120,000 clones, 85% to 95% of them singletons. This specimen consisted of CD4+ or CD8+ T cells sorted from blood, obtained in a trial of the OX40 agonist ivuxolimab. These receptors were obtained from an adult with an advanced solid tumor such as melanoma, head and neck, liver or kidney cancer.

The gene calls are TRBV14 and TRBJ1-2; 7 bases are shared with TRBD1. This CDR3 is 16 amino acids long. V was pared by 0 bases and J by 7 bases, with 11 bases of the junction left unmatched. Germline-derived CDR1 and CDR2 are SGHDN and FVKESK. CDR3 residues: CASSQDSPDRKGGYTF. CDR3 coding DNA: TGTGCCAGCAGCCAAGATAGTCCGGACAGGAAGGGTGGCTACACCTTC.

This chain joins TRBV5-1 and TRBJ2-1; 7 nucleotides align to TRBD2. This CDR3 is built from 14 residues. Germline V gene data show CDR1 as SGHRS and CDR2 as YFSETQ. Trimming took 1 base from V and 4 from J; bases not matched to a gene: 2. The CDR3 loop is CASSLSGAYNEQFF. DNA for the CDR3: TGCGCCAGCAGCTTGAGCGGGGCTTACAATGAGCAGTTCTTC.

The J gene is TRBJ1-2, the V gene TRBV6-6; TRBD1 might be the D (5 bases). This CDR3 region has 13 residues. From germline, CDR1 is MNHNY and CDR2 SVGAGI (reference sequence). V lost 5 bases, J lost 2 bases, and 9 bases lay in between. The CDR3 bases are TGTGCCAGCAGTCAACAGGAAAACTATGGCTACACCTTC. It translates to CASSQQENYGYTF.

This chain uses TRBV7-2 with TRBJ2-1; D gene unclear. The CDR3 totals 13 residues. Between the trimmed V and J ends, which lost 1 base and 6 bases, there was a span of 7 bases. Germline V lookup: CDR1 SGHTA, CDR2 FQGNSA. The CDR3 DNA reads as TGTGCCAGCAGCTTAGAGGGCCGCAATGAGCAGTTCTTC. Translation gives CASSLEGRNEQFF.

This chain connects TRBV28 to TRBJ1-2; TRBD1 aligns across 9 bases. Germline V gene lookup returns CDR1 MDHEN and CDR2 SYDVKM. Unmatched junction bases numbered 6, after V lost 6 bases and J lost 4 bases. The CDR3 consists of 14 residues. The CDR3 DNA reads as TGTGCCAGCAGAACCGGGACAGGGTTCTATGGCTACACCTTC. Encoded protein: CASRTGTGFYGYTF.

This chain joins TRBV9 and TRBJ2-7; 7 nucleotides agree with TRBD1. The CDR3 contains 15 residues. V lost 0 bases to trimming and J lost 1 base; unmatched junction nucleotides: 4. The germline V gene encodes CDR1 SGDLS and CDR2 YYNGEE. CDR3 loop: CASSVEGRGSYEQYF. Here the CDR3 DNA reads TGTGCCAGCAGCGTAGAAGGCAGGGGGTCCTACGAGCAGTACTTC.

The chain combines TRBV6-6 with TRBJ2-1, with D perhaps matching TRBD2 (6 bases). The V gene lost 5 bases and the J gene lost 7 bases, with 21 bases spanning the gap. This CDR3 spans 16 amino acids. CDR1 and CDR2 (germline): MNHNY, SVGAGI (reference sequence). The CDR3 spells CASSTGGGPRLNEQFF. CDR3 in DNA: TGTGCCAGCAGTACCGGGGGTGGTCCCCGACTGAATGAGCAGTTCTTC.

The chain recombines TRBV9 with TRBJ2-5; 13 nucleotides agree with TRBD2. The ends lost 3 bases at V and 5 bases at J; junction bases unmatched: 7. The germline V gene encodes CDR1 SGDLS and CDR2 YYNGEE. The CDR3 covers 16 residues. CDR3 DNA: TGTGCCAGCAGCGACACTAGCGGGAGGGCCCGGGAGACCCAGTACTTC. It specifies CASSDTSGRARETQYF.

The chain links TRBV30 to TRBJ1-1; D may be TRBD1 (6 bases). Trimming pared 0 bases from V and 8 bases from J, leaving 16 bases between. Per germline, CDR1 GTSNPN and CDR2 SVGIG (reference sequence). The CDR3 is made up of 14 amino acids. The CDR3 spells CAWSVMGGAMEAFF. CDR3 in DNA: TGTGCCTGGAGTGTGATGGGGGGCGCGATGGAAGCTTTCTTT.

The chain couples TRBV28 to TRBJ2-6; D is uncertain. The CDR3 runs 15 residues. Germline loops: CDR1 MDHEN, CDR2 SYDVKM. V lost 10 bases and J 0 bases, leaving 13 bases between the germline ends. CDR3 in DNA: TGTGCCACCGACCACGAGCGCTCTGGGGCCAACGTCCTGACTTTC. Amino acids: CATDHERSGANVLTF.

V is TRBV27 and J is TRBJ1-2; D ambiguous. Germline loops: CDR1 MNHEY, CDR2 SMNVEV (reference sequence). Trimming removed 2 bases from V and 7 bases from J, with 20 bases in between. The CDR3 consists of 16 residues. This chain's CDR3 is CASSLGLEGLYSGYTF. For the CDR3, the DNA is TGTGCCAGCAGTTTAGGGCTAGAGGGCCTGTACTCTGGCTACACCTTC.

The chain couples TRBV2 to TRBJ1-1; the D is unclear. Germline V lookup: CDR1 SNHLY, CDR2 FYNNEI. V dropped 6 bases and J dropped 0 bases, with 14 bases sitting between them. The CDR3 is made up of 15 amino acids. The CDR3 reads CASRGIEAMNTEAFF. CDR3 in DNA: TGTGCCAGCAGAGGAATAGAAGCCATGAACACTGAAGCTTTCTTT.

The chain employs TRBV28 and TRBJ1-5; TRBD1 is a possible D gene (6 bases). The ends were cut back, 7 bases at V and 3 bases at J, with 10 bases in the middle. Germline V gene sequence: CDR1 MDHEN, CDR2 SYDVKM. The CDR3 runs to 13 residues. The CDR3 bases are TGTGCCAGCATCGGACAGCCCAATCAGCCCCAGCATTTT. Its translation: CASIGQPNQPQHF.

The chain employs TRBV19 and TRBJ1-1, with D uncertain. With 8 bases removed from V and 1 base from J, the gap between germline ends came to 14 bases. CDR1 is LNHDA, CDR2 SQIVND, per germline (reference sequence). CDR3 size: 14 residues. The chain's CDR3 is CASGRTGTNTEAFF. As DNA, the CDR3 is TGTGCCAGTGGCAGGACGGGTACGAACACTGAAGCTTTCTTT.

CDR3 coding DNA: TGTGCCAGCAGCTCAGGACAGGGGTATCAGCCCCAGCATTTT. This sequence encodes CASSSGQGYQPQHF. The chain couples TRBV7-9 to TRBJ1-5, with 9 bases identical to TRBD1. The ends lost 4 bases at V and 5 bases at J; junction bases unmatched: 3. The CDR3 has 14 amino acids. Germline CDR1 SEHNR, CDR2 FQNEAQ (reference sequence).

This chain links TRBV18 with TRBJ1-1, with 9 bases that match TRBD1. The CDR3 runs 16 residues. V lost 3 bases, J lost 3 bases, and 8 bases stayed unmatched. In germline, CDR1 is KGHSH, CDR2 LQKENI. CDR3 DNA sequence: TGTGCCAGCTCACCGGGACAGGGACCGGGGGACACTGAAGCTTTCTTT. It specifies CASSPGQGPGDTEAFF. The whole variable domain, remainder taken from reference TRBV18 and TRBJ1-1, is NAGVMQNPRHLVRRRGQEARLRCSPMKGHSHVYWYRQLPEEGLKFMVYLQKENIIDESGMPKERFSAEFPKEGPSILRIQQVVRGDSAAYFCASSPGQGPGDTEAFFGQGTRLTVV.

This clone has a single count. This sequence joins TRBV18 and TRBJ2-1; the match to TRBD1 covers 8 bases. The CDR3 is 16 residues long. Trimming removed 5 bases from V and 6 bases from J; junction bases left unmatched: 12. Germline V gene lookup returns CDR1 KGHSH and CDR2 LQKENI. As DNA, the CDR3 is TGTGCCAGCTCAGTAGGGGGGACAGGATTATCCAATGAGCAGTTCTTC. This codes for CASSVGGTGLSNEQFF.

This chain uses TRBV18 with TRBJ2-1; TRBD1 matches 10 bases. V was clipped by 6 bases and J by 2 bases; unmatched bases: 7. The length of the CDR3 is 16 residues. Germline lookup yields CDR1 KGHSH and CDR2 LQKENI. The CDR3 region is CASSLGTGAPYNEQFF. CDR3 sequence (DNA): TGTGCCAGCTCGCTAGGGACAGGGGCCCCCTACAATGAGCAGTTCTTC.

V and J are TRBV5-4 and TRBJ2-1, with 9 bases identical to TRBD2. Germline V gene lookup returns CDR1 SGHNT and CDR2 YYREEE (reference sequence). The CDR3 is made up of 15 amino acids. V shed 5 bases and J 8 bases; nucleotides not matched to a gene: 11. As DNA, the CDR3 is TGTGCCAGCAGAACGATAGCGGGAGTTCGCGATGAGCAGTTCTTC. It yields the protein CASRTIAGVRDEQFF.

The CDR3 sequence: CASSEGASLAYEQYF. Here the CDR3 DNA reads TGTGCCAGCAGCGAAGGAGCTAGCCTGGCCTACGAGCAGTACTTC. J is TRBJ2-7 and V is TRBV9, with a tentative D call TRBD2 (5 bases). Trimming stripped 3 bases from V and 2 bases from J, with 15 bases between. The CDR3 runs to 15 residues. Germline V gene sequence: CDR1 SGDLS, CDR2 YYNGEE.

J is TRBJ2-1 and V is TRBV11-3; 11 positions match TRBD2. Germline V gene data show CDR1 as SGHNT and CDR2 as YENEEA. Trimming at V came to 5 bases and at J to 6 bases, leaving 6 bases not matched to a gene. The CDR3 runs to 15 residues. The CDR3 coding sequence is TGTGCCAGCAGCCTCGGGACTAGCGGTGTCAATGAGCAGTTCTTC. Protein product: CASSLGTSGVNEQFF.

This chain joins TRBV28 and TRBJ1-4; unclear D gene. Between the trimmed V and J ends, which lost 6 bases and 3 bases, there was a span of 14 bases. The CDR3 is 15 amino acids. Germline V gene lookup returns CDR1 MDHEN and CDR2 SYDVKM. Here the CDR3 DNA reads TGTGCCAGCAGGAAGGGCCTCCAGGCTAATGAAAAACTGTTTTTT. Encoded protein: CASRKGLQANEKLFF.

This chain uses TRBV18 with TRBJ1-2, with 9 bases that match TRBD1. Per germline, CDR1 KGHSH and CDR2 LQKENI. The junction had 6 bases not matched to a gene; V was cut back by 0 bases and J by 7 bases. This CDR3 contains 15 residues. CDR3 residues: CASSPPGQGGRGYTF. The CDR3, as DNA: TGTGCCAGCTCACCACCGGGACAGGGAGGACGTGGCTACACCTTC.

The V call is TRBV4-2, the J call TRBJ1-4; D unclear. Germline CDR1 and CDR2: LGHNA and YNFKEQ. This CDR3 contains 16 residues. Trimming cost V 1 base and J 0 bases, with 9 bases left between them. For the CDR3, the DNA is TGTGCCAGCAGCCAAGCTAGCGGTTCAACTAATGAAAAACTGTTTTTT. It codes for CASSQASGSTNEKLFF.

This clone is a singleton in its sample. J is TRBJ1-1 and V is TRBV9; D gene uncertain. Trimming stripped 0 bases from V and 5 bases from J, with 8 bases between. Looked up from germline, CDR1 is SGDLS and CDR2 is YYNGEE. The CDR3 totals 13 residues. The CDR3 reads CASSVGGETEAFF. As DNA, the CDR3 is TGTGCCAGCAGCGTAGGAGGAGAGACTGAAGCTTTCTTT.

The chain couples TRBV30 to TRBJ1-1; D is possibly TRBD1 (5 bases). Germline CDR1 is GTSNPN and CDR2 is SVGIG (reference sequence). The CDR3 is 14 amino acids. The germline V and J ends were trimmed by 0 bases and 4 bases, with 12 bases remaining between them. CDR3 nucleotides: TGTGCCTGGAGTGTAGGGGTGGGATTCACTGAAGCTTTCTTT. As protein: CAWSVGVGFTEAFF.

This chain uses TRBV9 with TRBJ2-3, with 12 positions matching TRBD2. V gave up 0 bases and J gave up 3 bases; unmatched junction bases: 8. This CDR3 comprises 18 residues. Germline-derived CDR1 and CDR2 are SGDLS and YYNGEE. CDR3 DNA: TGTGCCAGCAGCGTAGCTCTAGCGGGAGGGGGCAAGACAGATACGCAGTATTTT. Its protein is CASSVALAGGGKTDTQYF.

V gene TRBV7-3 combines with J gene TRBJ2-3, with TRBD2 matching over 7 bases. Trimming cost V 1 base and J 6 bases; bases outside gene matches: 10. Per germline, CDR1 SGHTA and CDR2 FQGTGA. The CDR3 runs to 16 residues. The CDR3 DNA follows: TGTGCCAGCAGCTTAAATGGTGCGGGAGCGCCCGATACGCAGTATTTT. Translation: CASSLNGAGAPDTQYF.

This clone was detected only once. The V and J genes are TRBV18 and TRBJ1-1, with D maybe TRBD1 (6 bases). The CDR3 sequence is 14 residues long. Germline CDR1 KGHSH, CDR2 LQKENI. Trimming took 2 bases from V and 7 from J, leaving 14 bases between them. The CDR3 DNA reads as TGTGCCAGCTCACCAGCAGGGGCCCTCGTTGAAGCTTTCTTT. Translated, it gives CASSPAGALVEAFF.